The 4 T cell receptor beta chains presented below share a single source sample, sequenced in a study of cytomegalovirus exposure and HLA in healthy donors. In the PCR, 60 Vbeta and 13 Jbeta primers were used. Sequencing used immunoSEQ multiplex PCR; TCRdb keeps in-frame clones, though not all of them. The data show 110,000 to 150,000 clones, approximately 82% seen once. Sequenced material: PBMCs. Receptors originate from a woman aged 55-75 years in good health and CMV-seropositive.

The genes are TRBV4-1 and TRBJ2-6, with D hard to call. V lost 0 bases and J 3 bases, leaving 12 bases between the germline ends. Per germline, CDR1 MGHRA and CDR2 YSYEKL. The CDR3 totals 17 residues. CDR3 amino acids: CASSQDPPFSGANVLTF. DNA of the CDR3: TGCGCCAGCAGCCAAGATCCTCCCTTTAGTGGGGCCAACGTCCTGACTTTC.

The J gene is TRBJ2-7, the V gene TRBV16; no clear D gene. Germline V lookup: CDR1 KGHSY, CDR2 FQNENV. The length of the CDR3 is 15 residues. V was trimmed by 0 bases and J by 1 base, leaving 10 bases between them. CDR3 protein: CASSQSVAQSYEQYF. In DNA form, the CDR3 reads TGTGCCAGCAGCCAATCGGTGGCTCAATCCTACGAGCAGTACTTC.

This rearrangement joins TRBV18 to TRBJ1-1; D unclear. Germline values: CDR1 KGHSH, CDR2 LQKENI. V was cut by 3 bases and J by 1 base, with 12 bases left in between. The CDR3 has 15 amino acids. The CDR3 loop is CASSPKSSGNTEAFF. CDR3 DNA: TGTGCCAGCTCACCCAAGTCATCGGGGAACACTGAAGCTTTCTTT. The full variable domain, with the rest looked up from reference TRBV18 and TRBJ1-1, is NAGVMQNPRHLVRRRGQEARLRCSPMKGHSHVYWYRQLPEEGLKFMVYLQKENIIDESGMPKERFSAEFPKEGPSILRIQQVVRGDSAAYFCASSPKSSGNTEAFFGQGTRLTVV.

The chain joins TRBV7-9 to TRBJ2-7; D gene ambiguous. This CDR3 is built from 12 residues. The ends were cut back, 5 bases at V and 7 bases at J, with 12 bases in the middle. Germline V CDR1 and CDR2: SEHNR, FQNEAQ (reference sequence). The CDR3 here is CASSPAEVEQYF. CDR3 sequence (DNA): TGTGCCAGCAGCCCCGCGGAAGTTGAGCAGTACTTC.